Sequencing of this T cell receptor (beta chain) was carried out in a study of prognosis after radiotherapy for stage I lung cancer. Overall study results and limits: Patients with and without metastases reportedly differed in TRBV and TRBJ gene usage frequencies.

Starting from genomic DNA, TCR beta CDR3 was amplified through two-round multiplex PCR. TRBV and TRBJ genes each had their own specific primers in first-round PCR. In TCRdb, the multiplex PCR reads were re-called with MiXCR into one record per CDR3 protein. The sample shows around 20,000 distinct CDR3 sequences, approximately 39% of them seen only once. Concerning this clonotype itself: Its target is unknown.

The CDR3 runs 14 residues. The ends lost 8 bases at V and 3 bases at J; junction bases unmatched: 7. The V gene's germline CDR1 is GTSNPN and CDR2 SVGIG (reference sequence). The specimen comprised PBMCs, sampled before or after stereotactic body radiation therapy (not recorded which). The J gene is TRBJ1-4, the V gene TRBV30; TRBD1 aligns across 9 bases. The sequence derives from a donor over 45 with non-small cell lung cancer. CDR3 sequence: CASGTGIANEKLFF. The CDR3 DNA reads as TGTGCCAGCGGGACAGGGATAGCTAATGAAAAACTGTTTTTT. The entire variable domain, with the rest obtained from reference TRBV30 and TRBJ1-4, is as follows: SQTIHQWPATLVQPVGSPLSLECTVEGTSNPNLYWYRQAAGRGLQLLFYSVGIGQISSEVPQNLSASRPQDRQFILSSKKLLLSDSGFYLCASGTGIANEKLFFGSGTQLSVL.